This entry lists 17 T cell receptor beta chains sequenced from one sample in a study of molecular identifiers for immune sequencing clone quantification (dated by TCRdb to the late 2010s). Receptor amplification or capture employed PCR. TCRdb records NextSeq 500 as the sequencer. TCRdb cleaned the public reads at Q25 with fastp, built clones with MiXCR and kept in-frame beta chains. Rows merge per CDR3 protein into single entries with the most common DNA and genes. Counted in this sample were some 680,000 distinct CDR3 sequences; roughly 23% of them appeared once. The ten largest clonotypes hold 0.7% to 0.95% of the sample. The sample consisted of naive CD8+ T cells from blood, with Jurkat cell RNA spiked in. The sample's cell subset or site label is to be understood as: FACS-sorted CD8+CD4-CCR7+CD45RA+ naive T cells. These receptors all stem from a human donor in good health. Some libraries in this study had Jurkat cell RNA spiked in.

The CDR3 is CSARGRTSGGIRWTQYF. In DNA form, the CDR3 reads TGCAGTGCTAGAGGCAGGACTAGCGGGGGGATCCGGTGGACCCAGTACTTC. The chain employs TRBV20-1 and TRBJ2-5; 14 bases align to TRBD2. Trimming at V came to 1 base and at J to 7 bases, leaving 11 bases not matched to a gene. The CDR3 runs to 17 residues. Germline V gene data show CDR1 as DFQATT and CDR2 as SNEGSKA (reference sequence).

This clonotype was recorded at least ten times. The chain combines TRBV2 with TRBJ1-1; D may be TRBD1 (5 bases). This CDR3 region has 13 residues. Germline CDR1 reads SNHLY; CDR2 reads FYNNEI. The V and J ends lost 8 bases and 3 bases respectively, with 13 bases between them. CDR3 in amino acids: CASEVFRDTEAFF. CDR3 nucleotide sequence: TGTGCCAGCGAAGTTTTCAGGGACACTGAAGCTTTCTTT.

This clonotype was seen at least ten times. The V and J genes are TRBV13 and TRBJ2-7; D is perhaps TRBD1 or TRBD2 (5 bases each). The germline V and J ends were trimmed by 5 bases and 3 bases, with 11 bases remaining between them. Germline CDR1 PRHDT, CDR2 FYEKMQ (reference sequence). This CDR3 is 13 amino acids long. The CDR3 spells CASSHKRGYEQYF. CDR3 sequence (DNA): TGTGCCAGCAGCCACAAGAGGGGCTACGAGCAGTACTTC.

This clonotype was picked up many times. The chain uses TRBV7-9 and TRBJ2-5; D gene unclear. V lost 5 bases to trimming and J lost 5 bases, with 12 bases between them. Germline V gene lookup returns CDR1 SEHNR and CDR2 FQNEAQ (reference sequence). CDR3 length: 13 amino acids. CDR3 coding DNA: TGTGCCAGCAGCCAACTACCTATCGAGACCCAGTACTTC. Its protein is CASSQLPIETQYF.

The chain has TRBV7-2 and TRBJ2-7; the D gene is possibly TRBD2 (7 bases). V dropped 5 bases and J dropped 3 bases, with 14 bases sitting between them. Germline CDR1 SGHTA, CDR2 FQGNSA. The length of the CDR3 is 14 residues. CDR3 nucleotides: TGTGCCAGCAGCGTAGACGGGGGGCTCTACGAGCAGTACTTC. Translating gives CASSVDGGLYEQYF. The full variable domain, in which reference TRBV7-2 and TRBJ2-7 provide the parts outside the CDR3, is GAGVSQSPSNKVTEKGKDVELRCDPISGHTALYWYRQSLGQGLEFLIYFQGNSAPDKSGLPSDRFSAERTGGSVSTLTIQRTQQEDSAVYLCASSVDGGLYEQYFGPGTRLTVT.

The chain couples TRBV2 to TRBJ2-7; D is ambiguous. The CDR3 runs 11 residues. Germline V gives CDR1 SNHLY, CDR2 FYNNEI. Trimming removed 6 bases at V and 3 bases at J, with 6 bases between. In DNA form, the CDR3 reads TGTGCCAGCAGGTGGCACTACGAGCAGTACTTC. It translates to CASRWHYEQYF.

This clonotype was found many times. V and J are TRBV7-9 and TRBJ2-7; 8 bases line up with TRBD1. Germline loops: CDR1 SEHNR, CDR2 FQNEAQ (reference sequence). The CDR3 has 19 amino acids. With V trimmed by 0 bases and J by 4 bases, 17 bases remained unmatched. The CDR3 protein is CASSLARGQALVNDYEQYF. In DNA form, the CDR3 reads TGTGCCAGCAGCTTAGCGCGGGGACAGGCACTGGTAAACGATTACGAGCAGTACTTC.

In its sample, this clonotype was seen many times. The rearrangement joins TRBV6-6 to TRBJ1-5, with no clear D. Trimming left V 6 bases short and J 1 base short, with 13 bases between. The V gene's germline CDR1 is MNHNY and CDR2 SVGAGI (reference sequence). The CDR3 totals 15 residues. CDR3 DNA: TGTGCCAGCAGCTGGTTAGATGCGAGCAATCAGCCCCAGCATTTT. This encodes CASSWLDASNQPQHF.

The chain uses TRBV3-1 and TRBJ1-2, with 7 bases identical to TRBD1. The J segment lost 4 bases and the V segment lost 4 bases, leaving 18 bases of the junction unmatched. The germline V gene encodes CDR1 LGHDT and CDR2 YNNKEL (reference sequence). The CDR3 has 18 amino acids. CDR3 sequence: CASSPPRRDRDLRYGYTF. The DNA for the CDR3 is TGTGCCAGCAGCCCCCCCCGGCGCGACAGGGATTTGCGCTATGGCTACACCTTC.

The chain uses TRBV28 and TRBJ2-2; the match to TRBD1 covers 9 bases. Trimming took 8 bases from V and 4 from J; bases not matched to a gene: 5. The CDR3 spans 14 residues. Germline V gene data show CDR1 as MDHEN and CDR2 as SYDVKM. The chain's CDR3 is CASGDRETTGELFF. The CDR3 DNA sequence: TGTGCCAGCGGGGACAGGGAGACCACCGGGGAGCTGTTTTTT.

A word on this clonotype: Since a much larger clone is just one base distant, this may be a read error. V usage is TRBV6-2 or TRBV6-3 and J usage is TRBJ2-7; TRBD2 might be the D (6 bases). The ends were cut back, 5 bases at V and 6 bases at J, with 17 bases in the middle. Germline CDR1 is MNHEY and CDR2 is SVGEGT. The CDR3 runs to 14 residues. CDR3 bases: TGTGCCAGCAGTACCCAGGTCGGGGGTTGCGAGCAGTACTTC. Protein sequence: CASSTQVGGCEQYF.

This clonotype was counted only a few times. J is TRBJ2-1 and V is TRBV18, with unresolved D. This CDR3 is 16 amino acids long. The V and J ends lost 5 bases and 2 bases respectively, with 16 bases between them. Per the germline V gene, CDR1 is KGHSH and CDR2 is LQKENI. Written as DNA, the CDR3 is TGTGCCAGCTCAGGTTCCGGGTTGATGACCTACAATGAGCAGTTCTTC. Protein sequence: CASSGSGLMTYNEQFF.

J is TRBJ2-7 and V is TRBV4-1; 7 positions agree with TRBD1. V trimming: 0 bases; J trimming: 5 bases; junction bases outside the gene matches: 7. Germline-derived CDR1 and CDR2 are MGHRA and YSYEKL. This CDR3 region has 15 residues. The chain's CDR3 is CASSQEEGAEDEQYF. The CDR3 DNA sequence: TGCGCCAGCAGCCAAGAAGAGGGGGCCGAAGACGAGCAGTACTTC.

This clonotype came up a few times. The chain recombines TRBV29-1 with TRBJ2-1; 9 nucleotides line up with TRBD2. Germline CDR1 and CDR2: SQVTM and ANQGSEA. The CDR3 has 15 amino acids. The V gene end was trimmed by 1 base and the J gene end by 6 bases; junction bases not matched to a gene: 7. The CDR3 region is CSVEALLAGTNEQFF. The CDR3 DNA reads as TGCAGCGTTGAAGCTCTCCTAGCGGGGACCAATGAGCAGTTCTTC.

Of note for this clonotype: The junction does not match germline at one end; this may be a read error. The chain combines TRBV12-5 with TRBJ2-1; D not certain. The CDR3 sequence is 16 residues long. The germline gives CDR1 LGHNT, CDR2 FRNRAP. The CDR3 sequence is CASDLGFAYKKDEQFF. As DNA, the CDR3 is TGTGCTAGTGATTTGGGATTCGCCTACAAGAAGGATGAGCAGTTCTTC. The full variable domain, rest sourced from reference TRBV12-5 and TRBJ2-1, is DARVTQTPRHKVTEMGQEVTMRCQPILGHNTVFWYRQTMMQGLELLAYFRNRAPLDDSGMPKDRFSAEMPDATLATLKIQPSEPRDSAVYFCASDLGFAYKKDEQFFGPGTRLTVL.

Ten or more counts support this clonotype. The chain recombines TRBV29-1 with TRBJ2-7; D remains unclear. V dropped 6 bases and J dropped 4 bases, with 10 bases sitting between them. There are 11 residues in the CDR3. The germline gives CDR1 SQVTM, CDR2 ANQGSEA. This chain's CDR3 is CSVYDGYEQYF. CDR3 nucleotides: TGCAGCGTCTATGACGGATACGAGCAGTACTTC.

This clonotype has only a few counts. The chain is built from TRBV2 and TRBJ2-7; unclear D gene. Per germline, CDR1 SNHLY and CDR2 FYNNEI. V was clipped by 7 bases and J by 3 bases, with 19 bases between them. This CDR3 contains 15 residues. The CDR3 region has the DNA TGTGCCAGCATAGGGCCCCAGTCTACTTACTACGAGCAGTACTTC. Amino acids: CASIGPQSTYYEQYF.